Listed below are T cell receptor beta chains from one sample, sequenced in a study of cytomegalovirus exposure and HLA in healthy donors. The repertoire was sequenced with immunoSEQ multiplex PCR; TCRdb's copy has only in-frame clones and lacks some. The sample has about 190,000 clones, more than 65% seen once. Sequenced material: PBMCs. The receptors here all came from a woman aged 30 to 39 in good health and CMV-seropositive. The CDR3 runs from the conserved cysteine through the conserved F or W. A D gene is named only where the DNA matches it firmly. Only part of the rows carry a size: once, few, many, or a class if the clone is expanded.

size: .
V: TRBV28
D: .
J: TRBJ2-7
CDR3: CASSFTDFALEQYF
DNA: TGTGCCAGCAGTTTCACCGATTTCGCCCTCGAGCAGTACTTC

size: .
V: TRBV19
D: .
J: TRBJ2-1
CDR3: CASSGFGLARDNEQFF
DNA: TGTGCCAGTAGTGGTTTCGGGCTAGCGAGGGACAATGAGCAGTTCTTC

size: .
V: TRBV4-1
D: TRBD1
J: TRBJ2-7
CDR3: CASSHGTGLSEQYF
DNA: TGCGCCAGCAGCCATGGGACAGGGTTGTCCGAGCAGTACTTC

size: .
V: TRBV6-6
D: TRBD2
J: TRBJ2-1
CDR3: CASSPRLARGEQFF
DNA: TGTGCCAGCAGTCCTCGACTAGCTAGAGGTGAGCAGTTCTTC

size: .
V: TRBV27
D: .
J: TRBJ2-1
CDR3: CASSLSRGNREFF
DNA: TGTGCCAGCAGTTTAAGTCGGGGGAATCGGGAATTCTTC

size: .
V: TRBV7-8
D: TRBD1
J: TRBJ2-2
CDR3: CASSLRGQVNSTGELFF
DNA: TGTGCCAGCAGCTTACGTGGACAGGTGAATAGCACCGGGGAGCTGTTTTTT

size: few
V: TRBV7-8
D: .
J: TRBJ2-7
CDR3: CASSPRTTARYEQYF
DNA: TGTGCCAGCAGCCCTAGGACAACGGCGAGGTACGAGCAGTACTTC

size: .
V: TRBV6-6
D: .
J: TRBJ2-2
CDR3: CASSPRGTGELFF
DNA: TGTGCCAGCAGCCCTAGGGGCACCGGGGAGCTGTTTTTT

size: few
V: TRBV19
D: .
J: TRBJ2-7
CDR3: CASSHRAESYEQYF
DNA: TGTGCCAGTAGTCACCGTGCGGAAAGCTACGAGCAGTACTTC

size: .
V: TRBV28
D: TRBD2
J: TRBJ2-3
CDR3: CASSPGTSGGDTQYF
DNA: TGTGCCAGCAGTCCTGGGACTAGCGGGGGGGATACGCAGTATTTT

size: .
V: TRBV5-4
D: TRBD1
J: TRBJ2-7
CDR3: CASSFQQGTHEQYF
DNA: TGTGCCAGCAGCTTTCAACAGGGGACCCACGAGCAGTACTTC

size: .
V: TRBV11-2
D: .
J: TRBJ1-2
CDR3: CASRPGGAYGYTF
DNA: TGTGCCAGCAGGCCGGGGGGGGCCTATGGCTACACCTTC

size: .
V: TRBV6-4
D: TRBD2
J: TRBJ2-1
CDR3: CASSLNSGRALVEQFF
DNA: TGTGCCAGCAGTTTAAATAGCGGGAGGGCCTTGGTTGAGCAGTTCTTC

size: few
V: TRBV7-2
D: TRBD2
J: TRBJ2-1
CDR3: CASSVTSGQQFF
DNA: TGTGCCAGCAGCGTTACTAGCGGGCAGCAGTTCTTC

size: .
V: TRBV14
D: .
J: TRBJ2-1
CDR3: CASSQAVVYEQFF
DNA: TGTGCCAGCAGCCAAGCGGTAGTGTATGAGCAGTTCTTC

size: .
V: TRBV6-5
D: TRBD1
J: TRBJ1-1
CDR3: CASSYSRTGWTEAFF
DNA: TGTGCCAGCAGTTACTCGAGGACAGGGTGGACTGAAGCTTTCTTT

size: few
V: TRBV15
D: .
J: TRBJ1-1
CDR3: CATSIGRLNTEAFF
DNA: TGTGCCACCAGCATTGGTCGGTTAAACACTGAAGCTTTCTTT

size: .
V: TRBV10-1
D: TRBD2
J: TRBJ2-2
CDR3: CASIGTSGKIGIRNTGELFF
DNA: TGCGCCAGCATCGGGACTAGCGGGAAGATAGGAATTCGGAACACCGGGGAGCTGTTTTTT

size: .
V: TRBV12-2
D: .
J: TRBJ1-5
CDR3: CASRPGVWNLSNQPQHF
DNA: TGTGCAAGTCGCCCAGGGGTGTGGAACCTTAGCAATCAGCCCCAGCATTTT

size: .
V: TRBV9
D: .
J: TRBJ2-2
CDR3: CASSVAGGTGELFF
DNA: TGTGCCAGCAGCGTAGCCGGGGGCACCGGGGAGCTGTTTTTT

size: .
V: TRBV19
D: TRBD1
J: TRBJ2-7
CDR3: CASAWGTGSSYEQYF
DNA: TGTGCCAGCGCATGGGGGACAGGGAGCTCCTACGAGCAGTACTTC

size: .
V: TRBV28
D: .
J: TRBJ2-5
CDR3: CASSAGIAWDF
DNA: TGTGCCAGCAGTGCGGGGATAGCTTGGGACTTC

size: .
V: TRBV7-2
D: .
J: TRBJ2-7
CDR3: CASSLLPGPEQYF
DNA: TGTGCCAGCAGCTTGTTACCAGGGCCCGAGCAGTACTTC